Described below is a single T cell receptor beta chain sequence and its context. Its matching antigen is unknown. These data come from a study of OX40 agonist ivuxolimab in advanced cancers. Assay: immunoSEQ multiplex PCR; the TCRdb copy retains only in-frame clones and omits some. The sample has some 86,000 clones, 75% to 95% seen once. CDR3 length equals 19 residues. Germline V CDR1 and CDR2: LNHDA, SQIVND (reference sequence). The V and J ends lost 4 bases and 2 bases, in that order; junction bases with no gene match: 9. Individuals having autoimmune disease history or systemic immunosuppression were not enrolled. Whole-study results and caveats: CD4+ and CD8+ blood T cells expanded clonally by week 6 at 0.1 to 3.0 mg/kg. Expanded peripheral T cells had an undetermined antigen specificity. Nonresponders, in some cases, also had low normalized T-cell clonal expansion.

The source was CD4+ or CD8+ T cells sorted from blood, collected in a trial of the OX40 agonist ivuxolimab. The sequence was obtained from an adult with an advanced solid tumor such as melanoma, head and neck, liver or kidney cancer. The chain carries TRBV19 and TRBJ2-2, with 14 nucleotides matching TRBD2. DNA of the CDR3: TGTGCCAGTAGTACTCGGACTAGCGGGGGGTATGGAAACACCGGGGAGCTGTTTTTT. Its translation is CASSTRTSGGYGNTGELFF.